This T cell receptor (beta chain) was captured by sequencing in a study of T cell repertoires in cytomegalovirus infection. Study at large: The public TCR beta signatures pointed to both CMV infection and matching HLA type. Overall study results and limits: The response measured ex vivo was dominated by TCR beta clonotypes (HLA-C-restricted and CMV-specific). Carriage of CMV together with the relevant HLA was identifiable through cumulative public TCR beta family frequency.

V lost 4 bases and J lost 3, with 7 bases in between. CDR3 length equals 13 residues. TCRdb redid the calling of the reads with MiXCR, one entry per CDR3 protein. The data show about 490,000 distinct CDR3 sequences, roughly 10% seen once. This clonotype appeared a few times. Its antigen is not known. The sequenced sample was PBMCs. The origin of this receptor is a human donor in good health (CMV status not recorded). Some clones in this sample may be carry-over from other donors' samples. The genes are TRBV12-3 or TRBV12-4 and TRBJ1-5; D ambiguous. The DNA for the CDR3 is TGTGCCAGCAGTTCCCGGCTCAATCAGCCCCAGCATTTT. Protein sequence: CASSSRLNQPQHF.